This T cell receptor beta chain was recovered during a study of OX40 agonist ivuxolimab in advanced cancers. The junction had 12 bases not matched to a gene; V was cut back by 5 bases and J by 4 bases. CDR3 size: 17 residues. Germline V gene sequence: CDR1 PRHDT, CDR2 FYEKMQ (reference sequence). Clones were read by immunoSEQ multiplex PCR, and TCRdb kept only the in-frame ones, dropping some. The table lists 100,000 or so clones, around 90% of them singletons. The rearrangement uses TRBV13 and TRBJ1-3, with 9 bases lining up with TRBD1. The receptor comes from an adult with an advanced solid tumor such as melanoma, head and neck, liver or kidney cancer. This specimen consisted of CD4+ or CD8+ T cells sorted from blood, obtained in a trial of the OX40 agonist ivuxolimab. The CDR3 nucleotides are TGTGCCAGCAGCCCGGGCCCCACACAGGGGGCGGGAAACACCATATATTTT. This translates into CASSPGPTQGAGNTIYF. Complete variable domain (other parts from reference TRBV13 and TRBJ1-3): AAGVIQSPRHLIKEKRETATLKCYPIPRHDTVYWYQQGPGQDPQFLISFYEKMQSDKGSIPDRFSAQQFSDYHSELNMSSLELGDSALYFCASSPGPTQGAGNTIYFGEGSWLTVV.